One sample yielded the 9 T cell receptor beta chains listed below, sequenced in a study of blood T cell repertoires in COVID-19. TCRdb's copy holds only in-frame clones and misses some; the assay was immunoSEQ multiplex PCR. Found here are roughly 200,000 clones, around 87% of them singletons; the top ten hold around 7%. Sequencing used PBMCs or T cells enriched from blood (not recorded which). The receptors derive from a man aged 25 to 45 in a cohort exposed to, infected with or recovered from COVID-19 (not recorded which).

The V gene is TRBV7-3, the J gene TRBJ2-7; tentative D call: TRBD2 (6 bases). Trimming removed 4 bases at V and 2 bases at J, with 15 bases between. The germline V gene encodes CDR1 SGHTA and CDR2 FQGTGA. The length of the CDR3 is 15 residues. CDR3 protein: CASSSYPGLPYEQYF. The DNA of the CDR3 is TGTGCCAGCAGCTCGTACCCGGGACTCCCCTACGAGCAGTACTTC.

The table lists this clone with a few counts. In DNA, the CDR3 is TGTGCCAGCAGCTTAGTAGGAGGCAAGGATGAAAAACTGTTTTTT. It is translated as CASSLVGGKDEKLFF. The rearrangement uses TRBV7-6 and TRBJ1-4; D is uncertain. CDR1 is SGHVS, CDR2 FNYEAQ, per germline. This CDR3 spans 15 amino acids. The V gene lost 1 base and the J gene lost 6 bases, with 12 bases spanning the gap.

This chain connects TRBV5-1 to TRBJ2-3; D ambiguous. The V gene's germline CDR1 is SGHRS and CDR2 YFSETQ. The CDR3 loop spans 14 amino acids. V lost 6 bases and J lost 3, with 14 bases in between. The CDR3 coding sequence is TGCGCCAGCAACGAAGCGCGTGGGACAGATACGCAGTATTTT. Translation gives CASNEARGTDTQYF.

The V call is TRBV5-8, the J call TRBJ1-2; 7 bases agree with TRBD1. Germline CDR1 is SGHTS and CDR2 is YDEGEE. The V gene end was trimmed by 1 base and the J gene end by 8 bases; junction bases not matched to a gene: 8. CDR3 length: 14 residues. CDR3 protein: CASSLTSGGEGYTF. CDR3 sequence (DNA): TGTGCCAGCAGCTTGACCTCAGGGGGAGAGGGCTACACCTTC.

This clone was recorded once. The V call is TRBV25-1, the J call TRBJ2-4; 12 nucleotides line up with TRBD1. The trim removed 8 bases at V and 8 bases at J, leaving 4 bases unmatched. CDR1 is MGHDK, CDR2 SYGVNS, per germline. This CDR3 contains 13 residues. This CDR3 is CASQGQGADIQYF. In DNA, the CDR3 is TGTGCCAGCCAGGGACAGGGGGCAGACATTCAGTACTTC.

This chain links TRBV7-9 with TRBJ2-2, with 8 bases matching TRBD1. With 1 base clipped from V and 3 bases from J, the junction kept 4 bases outside the gene matches. The CDR3 totals 16 residues. Germline V CDR1 and CDR2: SEHNR, FQNEAQ (reference sequence). CDR3 in DNA: TGTGCCAGCAGCTTAGGGACAGGGCTGGACACCGGGGAGCTGTTTTTT. Its translation is CASSLGTGLDTGELFF.

V gene TRBV15 combines with J gene TRBJ2-1; 13 bases are a match to TRBD2. With 0 bases clipped from V and 0 bases from J, the junction kept 14 bases outside the gene matches. Germline V lookup: CDR1 LNHNV, CDR2 YYDKDF (reference sequence). CDR3 length equals 22 residues. CDR3 nucleotide sequence: TGTGCCACCAGCAGAGAGATTTGGGGACTAGCGGGATCCCGGGGCTCCTACAATGAGCAGTTCTTC. Its protein product is CATSREIWGLAGSRGSYNEQFF.

The rearrangement joins TRBV23-1 to TRBJ1-1; TRBD1 aligns across 8 bases. TRBV23-1 is an ORF for which the function is uncertain. Trimming cost V 0 bases and J 7 bases; bases outside gene matches: 7. This CDR3 has 15 amino acids. The CDR3 loop is CASSQSTDRAFEAFF. CDR3 nucleotides: TGCGCCAGCAGTCAATCGACGGACAGGGCTTTTGAAGCTTTCTTT.

The CDR3 spells CASSQRGDTEAFF. The CDR3 DNA is TGTGCCAGCAGCCAACGGGGGGACACTGAAGCTTTCTTT. The rearrangement joins TRBV3-1 (or the pseudogene TRBV3-2) to TRBJ1-1; the D gene is possibly TRBD1 (5 bases). In germline, CDR1 is LGHDT, CDR2 YNNKEL (reference sequence). V dropped 2 bases and J dropped 3 bases, with 7 bases sitting between them. This CDR3 has 13 residues.